This TCR beta chain stems from a study of CD8 T cells in ankylosing spondylitis. Study-wide findings and caveats: Made up of under ten highly homologous variants, a TCR beta motif appeared characteristic of ankylosing spondylitis blood.

TCRdb independently ran MiXCR on the 5' RACE reads; one entry per CDR3 protein. The repertoire has 700,000 to 850,000 distinct CDR3 sequences, approximately 12% of them found once; the top ten carry approximately 0.46%. This clonotype was recorded at least ten times. The antigen is not known. Sequencing was done on a sample of blood, either unsorted or a sorted T cell fraction (not recorded which). This receptor was identified in a male donor with ankylosing spondylitis.

This CDR3 reads CASSLRPSGVEGYTF. For the CDR3, the DNA is TGCGCCAGCAGCCTCCGGCCCTCCGGGGTAGAAGGCTACACCTTC. The V and J genes are TRBV5-1 and TRBJ1-2; D uncertain. The CDR3 contains 15 residues. V was shortened by 4 bases and J by 8 bases, with 21 bases between the two germline ends. Germline values: CDR1 SGHRS, CDR2 YFSETQ.